These T cell receptor beta chains were read from a single sample in a study of beta chain features in type 1 diabetes. Repertoires were generated with immunoSEQ multiplex PCR, while TCRdb's copy carries only in-frame clones and drops some. The data contain roughly 160,000 clones, roughly 8% of them seen just once; the ten biggest clones take up 0.45% to 0.6%. Sequences were obtained from central memory CD4+ T cells from blood. The receptors originated from a woman younger than 35 with type 1 diabetes. CDR3s include the opening cysteine and the closing phenylalanine or tryptophan. The D gene is left open where the match is weak. Rows give clone size only sometimes, using once, few, many, or a class for an expanded clone.

clone_size,v_call,d_call,j_call,cdr3_aa,cdr3_nt
few,TRBV5-1,NA,TRBJ2-5,CASSPGAGREETQYF,TGCGCCAGCAGCCCTGGGGCCGGCCGGGAAGAGACCCAGTACTTC
few,TRBV7-2,TRBD2,TRBJ2-3,CASSDPRTSADTQYF,TGTGCCAGCAGCGACCCCAGGACTAGCGCAGATACGCAGTATTTT
NA,TRBV28,TRBD2,TRBJ2-1,CASNPLAGGGEQFF,TGTGCCAGCAACCCACTAGCGGGAGGGGGTGAGCAGTTCTTC
NA,TRBV27,TRBD1,TRBJ1-2,CASSSPGQALWGYTF,TGTGCCAGCAGTTCCCCCGGACAGGCCCTGTGGGGCTACACCTTC
few,TRBV18,NA,TRBJ1-2,CASSPGASLYGYTF,TGTGCCAGCTCACCAGGAGCTTCCCTCTATGGCTACACCTTC
few,TRBV2,TRBD2,TRBJ2-7,CASRRSLAGSSYEQYF,TGTGCCAGCAGACGCTCCCTAGCGGGGTCCTCCTACGAGCAGTACTTC
NA,TRBV4-2,NA,TRBJ2-5,CASSPEQGRETQYF,TGTGCCAGCAGCCCTGAACAGGGAAGAGAGACCCAGTACTTC
few,TRBV19,NA,TRBJ2-2,CASTKTGTRGPGELFF,TGTGCCAGCACAAAGACCGGGACCAGGGGTCCCGGGGAGCTGTTTTTT
NA,TRBV30,TRBD1,TRBJ1-2,CAWSPKGQGSYGYTF,TGTGCCTGGAGTCCAAAAGGACAGGGGAGCTATGGCTACACCTTC
NA,TRBV4-1,NA,TRBJ2-2,CASSQAGANTGELFF,TGCGCCAGCAGCCAAGCGGGGGCGAACACCGGGGAGCTGTTTTTT
NA,TRBV19,TRBD2,TRBJ2-1,CASASGRYNEQFF,TGTGCCAGCGCTAGCGGGAGGTACAATGAGCAGTTCTTC
few,TRBV6-5,TRBD1,TRBJ1-2,CASRTGSTYGYTF,TGTGCCAGCCGGACAGGCTCTACCTATGGCTACACCTTC
NA,TRBV27,TRBD2,TRBJ2-1,CASRSGSMNNEQFF,TGTGCCAGCAGGAGCGGGAGTATGAACAATGAGCAGTTCTTC
few,TRBV19,TRBD2,TRBJ2-7,CASSFTSGPYEQYF,TGTGCCAGTAGTTTCACTAGCGGCCCCTACGAGCAGTACTTC
NA,TRBV14,NA,TRBJ1-6,CASSQDQGSNNSPLHF,TGTGCCAGCAGCCAAGATCAGGGATCCAACAATTCACCCCTCCACTTT
NA,TRBV2,TRBD1,TRBJ2-2,CASSRDSTGELFF,TGTGCCAGCAGTCGGGACAGTACCGGGGAGCTGTTTTTT
NA,TRBV6-5,NA,TRBJ2-6,CASSYSTTPGANVLTF,TGTGCCAGCAGTTACTCGACGACACCTGGGGCCAACGTCCTGACTTTC
few,TRBV18,TRBD1,TRBJ2-7,CASSSTGTAYEQYF,TGTGCCAGCTCATCTACCGGGACAGCCTACGAGCAGTACTTC
few,TRBV7-2,TRBD1,TRBJ2-5,CASSRDREETQYF,TGTGCCAGCAGCCGGGACAGGGAAGAGACCCAGTACTTC
few,TRBV5-1,NA,TRBJ2-2,CASYEAGPPTGELFF,TGCGCCAGCTACGAGGCGGGACCACCCACCGGGGAGCTGTTTTTT
NA,TRBV14,TRBD2,TRBJ2-1,CASSQTSGGWNEQFF,TGTGCCAGCAGCCAAACTAGCGGGGGGTGGAATGAGCAGTTCTTC
few,TRBV11-3,NA,TRBJ2-1,CASSPGTLYNEQFF,TGTGCCAGCAGCCCAGGGACTCTCTACAATGAGCAGTTCTTC
few,TRBV9,TRBD2,TRBJ2-5,CASSGPGRGGRETQYF,TGTGCCAGCAGCGGCCCAGGGCGGGGGGGCCGGGAGACCCAGTACTTC
NA,TRBV18,NA,TRBJ2-1,CASSPRGGAYNEQFF,TGTGCCAGCTCACCCAGAGGGGGGGCCTACAATGAGCAGTTCTTC
NA,TRBV5-6,NA,TRBJ1-5,CASSSQGDLSNQPQHF,TGTGCCAGCAGCTCACAGGGCGATTTAAGCAATCAGCCCCAGCATTTT
few,TRBV5-6,TRBD1,TRBJ1-5,CASSLGQGDQPQHF,TGTGCCAGCAGCCTAGGACAGGGTGATCAGCCCCAGCATTTT
few,TRBV30,NA,TRBJ1-1,CAWSSGLNTEAFF,TGTGCCTGGAGTTCGGGGTTGAACACTGAAGCTTTCTTT
NA,TRBV15,TRBD2,TRBJ2-3,CATSRGLASTDTQYF,TGTGCCACCAGCAGGGGACTAGCGAGCACAGATACGCAGTATTTT
few,TRBV5-1,TRBD2,TRBJ2-5,CASGGLAGETQYF,TGCGCCAGCGGGGGACTAGCGGGGGAGACCCAGTACTTC
few,TRBV5-8,TRBD1,TRBJ2-2,CARGTGVNTGELFF,TGTGCCAGGGGGACAGGCGTGAACACCGGGGAGCTGTTTTTT
NA,TRBV7-9,TRBD1,TRBJ1-6,CASSLYPGQGSLMSPLHF,TGTGCCAGCAGCTTATATCCTGGACAGGGATCCCTCATGTCACCCCTCCACTTT
NA,TRBV4-3,TRBD2,TRBJ2-1,CASSRLAGGLRDNEQFF,TGCGCCAGCAGCCGGCTAGCGGGGGGGCTTCGTGACAATGAGCAGTTCTTC
few,TRBV29-1,NA,TRBJ1-1,CSVVGARTEAFF,TGCAGCGTTGTGGGGGCTCGGACTGAAGCTTTCTTT
few,TRBV15,TRBD2,TRBJ2-5,CATSPPPSGGKQETQYF,TGTGCCACCAGCCCACCCCCCAGCGGGGGAAAACAAGAGACCCAGTACTTC
few,TRBV9,NA,TRBJ2-1,CASSVVGGANEQFF,TGTGCCAGCAGCGTAGTAGGAGGGGCCAATGAGCAGTTCTTC
few,TRBV27,TRBD1,TRBJ2-7,CASSLKGQAYEQYF,TGTGCCAGCAGTTTGAAGGGACAGGCCTACGAGCAGTACTTC
NA,TRBV7-2,TRBD2,TRBJ2-5,CASTPSSGRFETQYF,TGTGCCAGCACCCCGTCTAGCGGGAGGTTTGAGACCCAGTACTTC
many,TRBV10-3,NA,TRBJ1-5,CAISVLEDQPQHF,TGTGCCATCAGTGTACTCGAGGATCAGCCCCAGCATTTT
NA,TRBV18,NA,TRBJ2-7,CASSPFPLYEQYF,TGTGCCAGCTCACCTTTTCCCCTCTACGAGCAGTACTTC
few,TRBV12-5,NA,TRBJ2-1,CASGLGRWDEQFF,TGTGCTAGTGGTTTGGGGAGATGGGATGAGCAGTTCTTC
many,TRBV19,NA,TRBJ2-7,CATAMGSRYEQYF,TGTGCCACCGCCATGGGCAGCCGCTACGAGCAGTACTTC
few,TRBV7-2,NA,TRBJ1-2,CASSQDPRQAGGYTF,TGCGCCAGCAGCCAAGATCCCAGGCAGGCGGGAGGCTACACCTTC
NA,TRBV6-6,NA,TRBJ1-5,CAMAGQSNQPQHF,TGTGCCATGGCAGGACAGAGCAATCAGCCCCAGCATTTT
few,TRBV2,NA,TRBJ1-6,CASSVGQLVNSPLHF,TGTGCCAGCAGCGTTGGACAGCTAGTTAATTCACCCCTCCACTTT
few,TRBV4-3,TRBD1,TRBJ1-4,CASSPGQGQPEKLFF,TGCGCCAGCAGTCCCGGACAGGGCCAGCCCGAAAAACTGTTTTTT
few,TRBV7-9,TRBD2,TRBJ2-1,CASSLAGGPGNEQFF,TGTGCCAGCAGCTTAGCGGGAGGGCCCGGCAATGAGCAGTTCTTC
NA,TRBV7-2,TRBD2,TRBJ2-7,CASSPLGGAYEQYF,TGTGCCAGCAGTCCCCTCGGGGGGGCCTACGAGCAGTACTTC
few,TRBV10-3,TRBD2,TRBJ2-2,CAISPLGGMNTGELFF,TGTGCCATTTCCCCCCTGGGGGGGATGAACACCGGGGAGCTGTTTTTT
NA,TRBV7-2,NA,TRBJ1-2,CASSFGPDYGYTF,TGTGCCAGCAGCTTTGGGCCAGATTATGGCTACACCTTC
many,TRBV11-2,NA,TRBJ2-7,CASSLRGWGQGEQYF,TGTGCCAGCAGCTTAAGGGGTTGGGGGCAGGGCGAGCAGTACTTC
NA,TRBV30,TRBD1,TRBJ1-2,CAWTTTGGSYGYTF,TGTGCCTGGACTACGACAGGGGGCTCTTATGGCTACACCTTC
NA,TRBV28,TRBD1,TRBJ1-5,CALAEGAGQPQHF,TGTGCCTTGGCCGAGGGGGCAGGGCAGCCCCAGCATTTT
few,TRBV7-2,NA,TRBJ2-3,CASSLGLRSDTQYF,TGTGCCAGCAGCTTAGGTTTGCGTTCAGATACGCAGTATTTT
NA,TRBV9,TRBD1,TRBJ1-1,CASSVEQGGTEAFF,TGTGCCAGCAGCGTAGAACAGGGGGGAACTGAAGCTTTCTTT
few,TRBV30,NA,TRBJ1-3,CAWKAGAGNTIYF,TGTGCCTGGAAGGCGGGTGCTGGAAACACCATATATTTT